What follows are 19 T cell receptor beta chains derived from one specimen sequenced in a study of cytomegalovirus exposure and HLA in healthy donors. The PCR employed 60 Vbeta primers together with 13 Jbeta primers. The protocol was immunoSEQ multiplex PCR, while the TCRdb copy is restricted to in-frame clones and leaves out a portion. The sample comprises about 120,000 clones, 9% to 10% of which are singletons, and 3% rests with the top ten. Sequenced: PBMCs. The receptors here all came from a man aged 25 to 40 in good health and CMV-seronegative.

This clone has a handful of counts. The chain is built from TRBV9 and TRBJ2-1; TRBD1 matches 9 bases. J gave up 4 bases and V 4 bases, and 12 bases lay outside the gene matches. Per the germline V gene, CDR1 is SGDLS and CDR2 is YYNGEE. This CDR3 region has 17 residues. The CDR3: CASSPREGTGSYNEQFF. The CDR3 nucleotides read TGTGCCAGCAGCCCCAGGGAGGGGACAGGGTCTTACAATGAGCAGTTCTTC.

The chain combines TRBV28 with TRBJ2-7; 7 bases line up with TRBD1. CDR1 is MDHEN and CDR2 is SYDVKM in the germline V gene. The CDR3 length is 12 residues. The junction had 6 bases not matched to a gene; V was cut back by 2 bases and J by 11 bases. The CDR3 region has the DNA TGTGCCAGCAGTTTAGCAGGGGGTAGCGAGTACTTC. Encoded protein: CASSLAGGSEYF.

CDR3 bases: TGTGCCAGCAGTGAATCTCATCAGCCCCAGCATTTT. Its protein is CASSESHQPQHF. V is TRBV25-1 and J is TRBJ1-5; D is unresolved. Between the trimmed V and J ends, which lost 1 base and 5 bases, there was a span of 3 bases. The CDR3 contains 12 residues. The V gene's germline CDR1 is MGHDK and CDR2 SYGVNS.

Only a few counts were recorded for this clone. This sample also contains other DNA sequences that code for the same CDR3. This rearrangement joins TRBV4-1 to TRBJ2-3; 10 positions match TRBD2. Trimming took 4 bases from V and 4 from J; bases not matched to a gene: 11. The germline V gene has CDR1 MGHRA and CDR2 YSYEKL. This CDR3 has 17 amino acids. The CDR3 nucleotides are TGCGCCAGCAGCCCTACACCCCAGCGGGAGGGTCCAGATACGCAGTATTTT. This encodes CASSPTPQREGPDTQYF.

In this sample, this clone turned up a few times. The chain joins TRBV4-3 to TRBJ1-1, with a possible D match to TRBD1 (6 bases). The CDR3 extends over 13 amino acids. CDR1 and CDR2 from the germline V gene are LGHNA and YSLEER. The V and J ends lost 3 bases and 8 bases respectively, with 13 bases between them. DNA for the CDR3: TGCGCCAGCAGCCACCTGGGGGGGGGCGAAGCTTTCTTT. It codes for CASSHLGGGEAFF.

The sample holds a few counts of this clone. The rearrangement links TRBV12-5 to TRBJ2-3, with a weak D call TRBD2 (6 bases). CDR3 length: 17 amino acids. Looked up from germline, CDR1 is LGHNT and CDR2 is FRNRAP. The V and J ends lost 0 bases and 4 bases respectively, with 17 bases between them. DNA of the CDR3: TGTGCTAGTGGTTTGGTACTAGGAGGGAGCATCCCAGATACGCAGTATTTT. Amino acid sequence: CASGLVLGGSIPDTQYF.

The chain has TRBV27 and TRBJ2-1, with 9 positions matching TRBD1. This CDR3 is built from 16 residues. With V trimmed by 5 bases and J by 8 bases, 13 bases remained unmatched. Germline V gene data show CDR1 as MNHEY and CDR2 as SMNVEV (reference sequence). CDR3 DNA sequence: TGTGCCAGCAGTAAATTAACCGGGACAGGGTGGGATGAGCAGTTCTTC. This sequence encodes CASSKLTGTGWDEQFF.

In nucleotides, the CDR3 is TGTGCAAGTCGCTCCCCACCCTTAACAGAGCTGAACACTGAAGCTTTCTTT. Residues: CASRSPPLTELNTEAFF. The chain joins TRBV12-2 to TRBJ1-1; the table gives TRBD1 as D, unverified against the DNA. TRBV12-2 is described as a pseudogene. This CDR3 region has 17 residues.

This clone was counted between two and nine times. At one end the junction does not follow the germline gene, possibly because of a read error. V usage is TRBV7-7 and J usage is TRBJ2-3, with TRBD2 matching over 7 bases. CDR3 length: 15 amino acids. The V gene's germline CDR1 is SSHAT and CDR2 FNYEAQ (reference sequence). CDR3 nucleotides: TGTGCTAGCAGCCTTACCGGGGGGAGCACAGATACGCAGTATTTT. Translated: CASSLTGGSTDTQYF.

A few counts support this clone. CDR3 sequence reads: CASSGTSYNEQFF. CDR3 sequence (DNA): TGTGCCAGCAGTGGGACTAGCTACAATGAGCAGTTCTTC. The chain links TRBV6-4 to TRBJ2-1, with 7 bases fitting TRBD2. Per the germline V gene, CDR1 is MRHNA and CDR2 is SNTAGT. Trimming cost V 4 bases and J 3 bases; bases outside gene matches: 0. The CDR3 extends over 13 amino acids.

The CDR3 nucleotides are TGTGCCTGGAGTGACACAGGGGGCCGGTGGTTGAACACCGGGGAGCTGTTTTTT. Encoded protein: CAWSDTGGRWLNTGELFF. The J gene is TRBJ2-2, the V gene TRBV30; 9 bases match TRBD1. CDR3 length equals 18 residues. Germline values: CDR1 GTSNPN, CDR2 SVGIG (reference sequence). V lost 1 base, J lost 1 base, and 10 bases stayed unmatched. The full variable domain, completed using reference TRBV30 and TRBJ2-2, is SQTIHQWPATLVQPVGSPLSLECTVEGTSNPNLYWYRQAAGRGLQLLFYSVGIGQISSEVPQNLSASRPQDRQFILSSKKLLLSDSGFYLCAWSDTGGRWLNTGELFFGEGSRLTVL.

This clone turned up a few times. The rearrangement links TRBV18 to TRBJ2-3; 12 nucleotides line up with TRBD2. The CDR3 length is 16 residues. Germline V lookup: CDR1 KGHSH, CDR2 LQKENI. Trimming removed 3 bases from V and 4 bases from J; junction bases left unmatched: 5. This CDR3 is CASSPRLAGAADTQYF. The CDR3 DNA reads TGTGCCAGCTCACCCCGACTAGCGGGAGCGGCAGATACGCAGTATTTT. Full variable domain (remainder filled in from reference TRBV18 and TRBJ2-3): NAGVMQNPRHLVRRRGQEARLRCSPMKGHSHVYWYRQLPEEGLKFMVYLQKENIIDESGMPKERFSAEFPKEGPSILRIQQVVRGDSAAYFCASSPRLAGAADTQYFGPGTRLTVL.

This clone was seen only a few times. The V and J genes are TRBV5-6 and TRBJ2-7; no firm D call. CDR3 length: 13 amino acids. From germline, CDR1 is SGHDT and CDR2 YYEEEE. V dropped 5 bases and J dropped 0 bases, with 9 bases sitting between them. In nucleotides, the CDR3 is TGTGCCAGCAGGGTACAGAGCTCCTACGAGCAGTACTTC. Amino acid sequence: CASRVQSSYEQYF.

This rearrangement joins TRBV30 to TRBJ1-1; the match to TRBD1 covers 7 bases. J lost 2 bases, V lost 0 bases, and 6 bases had no gene match. This CDR3 has 15 residues. Germline CDR1 GTSNPN, CDR2 SVGIG (reference sequence). CDR3 in DNA: TGTGCCTGGAGTGTCCCGGACAGGAGAAACACTGAAGCTTTCTTT. Amino acid sequence: CAWSVPDRRNTEAFF.

The rearrangement uses TRBV5-1 and TRBJ2-1; TRBD2 aligns across 11 bases. CDR3 length: 13 residues. The V gene end was trimmed by 3 bases and the J gene end by 15 bases; junction bases not matched to a gene: 8. Germline loops: CDR1 SGHRS, CDR2 YFSETQ. The CDR3, as DNA: TGCGCCAGCAGCTCACTAGCGGGAGAGGCCCCGTTCTTC. Residues: CASSSLAGEAPFF. Looking up the rest from reference TRBV5-1 and TRBJ2-1 gives the full variable domain: KAGVTQTPRYLIKTRGQQVTLSCSPISGHRSVSWYQQTPGQGLQFLFEYFSETQRNKGNFPGRFSGRQFSNSRSEMNVSTLELGDSALYLCASSSLAGEAPFFGPGTRLTVL.

The chain links TRBV5-4 to TRBJ1-1; D remains ambiguous. Trimming left V 4 bases short and J 11 bases short, with 15 bases between. The CDR3 consists of 12 residues. CDR1 SGHNT and CDR2 YYREEE come from the germline V gene (reference sequence). The CDR3: CASSRGRAGAFF. The CDR3 DNA sequence: TGTGCCAGCAGCCGCGGACGGGCGGGGGCTTTCTTT.

The chain combines TRBV6-1 with TRBJ1-3; 7 nucleotides agree with TRBD1. Trimming took 3 bases from V and 0 from J; bases not matched to a gene: 5. The CDR3 has 16 amino acids. Germline CDR1 reads MNHNS; CDR2 reads SASEGT. The CDR3 reads CASSESTGDSGNTIYF. The DNA for the CDR3 is TGTGCCAGCAGTGAGTCAACAGGGGACTCTGGAAACACCATATATTTT.

This clone was counted between two and nine times. The CDR3 reads CASSWGQGPTYEQYF. DNA for the CDR3: TGTGCCAGCAGTTGGGGACAGGGTCCTACCTACGAGCAGTACTTC. The chain uses TRBV28 and TRBJ2-7; 9 bases fit TRBD1. Losses at the gene ends were 4 bases for V and 2 bases for J; bases not matched to a gene: 6. The CDR3 consists of 15 residues. Germline V gene lookup returns CDR1 MDHEN and CDR2 SYDVKM.

The V call is TRBV2, the J call TRBJ2-2, with 8 bases fitting TRBD1. CDR3 size: 16 residues. CDR1 is SNHLY, CDR2 FYNNEI, per germline. The ends lost 3 bases at V and 8 bases at J; junction bases unmatched: 11. CDR3 protein: CASSDRDRTSVGELFF. The CDR3 coding sequence is TGTGCCAGCAGTGACCGGGACAGGACCTCTGTGGGGGAGCTGTTTTTT.